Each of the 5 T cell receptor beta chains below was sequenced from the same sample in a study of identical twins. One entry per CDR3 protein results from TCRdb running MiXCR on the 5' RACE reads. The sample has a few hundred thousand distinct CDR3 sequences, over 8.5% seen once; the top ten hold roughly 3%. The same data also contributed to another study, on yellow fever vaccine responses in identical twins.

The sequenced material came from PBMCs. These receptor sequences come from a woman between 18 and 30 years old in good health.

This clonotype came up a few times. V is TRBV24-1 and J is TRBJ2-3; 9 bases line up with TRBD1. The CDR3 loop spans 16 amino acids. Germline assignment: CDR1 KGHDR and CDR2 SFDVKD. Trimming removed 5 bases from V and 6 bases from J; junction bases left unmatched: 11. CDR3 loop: CATSASPQGAWDTQYF. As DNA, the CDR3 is TGTGCCACCAGTGCCTCCCCACAGGGGGCATGGGATACGCAGTATTTT.

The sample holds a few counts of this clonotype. The CDR3 DNA is TGCAGTGCCCCCCAGGGGGCAACGGACATTCAGTACTTC. Its protein product is CSAPQGATDIQYF. The J gene is TRBJ2-4, the V gene TRBV20-1; TRBD1 aligns across 8 bases. This CDR3 region has 13 residues. V was clipped by 6 bases and J by 8 bases; unmatched bases: 9. The V gene's germline CDR1 is DFQATT and CDR2 SNEGSKA (reference sequence).

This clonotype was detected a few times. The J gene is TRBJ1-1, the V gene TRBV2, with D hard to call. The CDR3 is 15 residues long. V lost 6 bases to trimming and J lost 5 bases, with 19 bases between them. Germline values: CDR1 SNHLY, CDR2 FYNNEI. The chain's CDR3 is CASSQVGVPGTEAFF. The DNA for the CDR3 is TGTGCCAGCAGCCAGGTCGGGGTCCCGGGAACTGAAGCTTTCTTT.

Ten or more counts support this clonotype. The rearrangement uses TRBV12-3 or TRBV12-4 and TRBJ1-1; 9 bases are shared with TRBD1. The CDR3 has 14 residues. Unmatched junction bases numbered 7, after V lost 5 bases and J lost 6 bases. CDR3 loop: CASSQLTGGSEAFF. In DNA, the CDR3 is TGTGCCAGCAGTCAACTGACAGGGGGGTCTGAAGCTTTCTTT.

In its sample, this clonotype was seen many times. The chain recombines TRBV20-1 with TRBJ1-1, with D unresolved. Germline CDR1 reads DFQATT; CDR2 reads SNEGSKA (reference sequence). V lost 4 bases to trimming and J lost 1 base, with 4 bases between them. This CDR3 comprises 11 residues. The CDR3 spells CSAKPNTEAFF. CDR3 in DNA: TGCAGTGCTAAACCGAACACTGAAGCTTTCTTT.